The 5 T cell receptor beta chains presented below share a single source sample, sequenced in a study of cytomegalovirus exposure and HLA in healthy donors. The assay was immunoSEQ multiplex PCR, and TCRdb's table has in-frame clones only and misses some. Found here are some 180,000 clones, approximately 86% of them singletons; the top ten hold 7.2%. The specimen sequenced was PBMCs. These receptors were obtained from a man aged 25 to 40 in good health and CMV-seropositive.

This chain's CDR3 is CASSLDLRGGEQFF. Here the CDR3 DNA reads TGTGCCAGCAGCTTAGATTTGCGGGGGGGTGAGCAGTTCTTC. The chain is built from TRBV11-3 and TRBJ2-1, with 9 positions matching TRBD2. V shed 0 bases, J shed 9 bases, and the junction held 3 bases outside the gene matches. This CDR3 region has 14 residues. Per the germline V gene, CDR1 is SGHNT and CDR2 is YENEEA.

This clone was picked up one time. The same CDR3 can be traced to other DNA sequences in this sample. V gene TRBV7-3 combines with J gene TRBJ1-1; maybe TRBD1 (5 bases). The V gene's germline CDR1 is SGHTA and CDR2 FQGTGA. Trimming cost V 5 bases and J 4 bases, with 11 bases left between them. CDR3 length equals 13 residues. The CDR3 bases are TGTGCCAGCAGCCCAGGCGGGGGCACTGAAGCTTTCTTT. Amino acid sequence: CASSPGGGTEAFF.

The J gene is TRBJ2-2, the V gene TRBV5-1, with 9 bases identical to TRBD1. The germline V gene encodes CDR1 SGHRS and CDR2 YFSETQ. The CDR3 is 17 amino acids. The V and J ends lost 6 bases and 2 bases, in that order; junction bases with no gene match: 11. In DNA, the CDR3 is TGCGCCAGCACTATGGCGATGACAGGGGGAAACACCGGGGAGCTGTTTTTT. This sequence encodes CASTMAMTGGNTGELFF.

This rearrangement joins TRBV5-1 to TRBJ1-1; D is perhaps TRBD1 (6 bases). This CDR3 has 15 residues. CDR1 SGHRS and CDR2 YFSETQ come from the germline V gene. V was clipped by 0 bases and J by 1 base, with 10 bases between them. CDR3 nucleotide sequence: TGCGCCAGCAGCTTGGCTCCGGGACAGAACACTGAAGCTTTCTTT. It specifies CASSLAPGQNTEAFF.

This clone turned up a few times. J is TRBJ1-5 and V is TRBV2; a possible D gene is TRBD1 (5 bases). Germline V gives CDR1 SNHLY, CDR2 FYNNEI. The CDR3 consists of 14 residues. V lost 5 bases, J lost 4 bases, and 12 bases lay in between. The CDR3 reads CASSWVGANQPQHF. In DNA form, the CDR3 reads TGTGCCAGCAGTTGGGTAGGGGCTAATCAGCCCCAGCATTTT. The entire variable domain, with the rest obtained from reference TRBV2 and TRBJ1-5, is as follows: EPEVTQTPSHQVTQMGQEVILRCVPISNHLYFYWYRQILGQKVEFLVSFYNNEISEKSEIFDDQFSVERPDGSNFTLKIRSTKLEDSAMYFCASSWVGANQPQHFGDGTRLSIL.